This TCR beta chain is drawn from a study of tumor-infiltrating lymphocytes in oesophageal squamous cell carcinoma. Germline-derived CDR1 and CDR2 are SNHLY and FYNNEI. The CDR3 is 12 amino acids. MiXCR was run by TCRdb on the PCR reads, yielding one entry per CDR3 protein. This table has around 19,000 distinct CDR3 sequences, roughly 50% appearing once. The clonotype originates from a female donor with esophageal squamous cell carcinoma. What was sequenced was normal esophageal tissue next to the tumor. The chain joins TRBV2 to TRBJ2-3; TRBD2 aligns across 8 bases. The last part of the DNA fits TRBJ2-1 better; the J call may be wrong. The CDR3 DNA reads as TGTGCCAGCAGCGGACTAGCTGATGAGCAGTTCTTC. Amino acid sequence: CASSGLADEQFF.